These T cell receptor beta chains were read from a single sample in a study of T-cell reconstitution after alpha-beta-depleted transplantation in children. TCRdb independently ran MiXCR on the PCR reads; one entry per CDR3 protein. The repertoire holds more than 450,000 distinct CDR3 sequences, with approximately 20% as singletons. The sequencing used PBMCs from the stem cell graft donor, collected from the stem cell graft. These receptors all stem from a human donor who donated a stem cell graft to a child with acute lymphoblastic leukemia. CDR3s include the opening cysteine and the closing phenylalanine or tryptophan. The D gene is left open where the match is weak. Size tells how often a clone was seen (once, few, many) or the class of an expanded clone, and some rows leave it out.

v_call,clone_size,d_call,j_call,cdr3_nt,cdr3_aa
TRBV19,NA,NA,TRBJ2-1,TGTGCCAGTAGTATAGGGGGATTAAAAAGCTCCTACAATGAGCAGTTCTTC,CASSIGGLKSSYNEQFF
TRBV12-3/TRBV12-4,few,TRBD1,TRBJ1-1,TGTGCCAGCAGTTTTCCCGGGACAGGGATGGCTGAAGCTTTCTTT,CASSFPGTGMAEAFF
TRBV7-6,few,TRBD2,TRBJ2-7,TGTGCCAGCAGCTTAGGGACTAGTCTCGGGTACGAGCAGTACTTC,CASSLGTSLGYEQYF
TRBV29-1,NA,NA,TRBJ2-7,TGCAGCGTTGTCAGCCCGGCCACCTACGAGCAGTACTTC,CSVVSPATYEQYF
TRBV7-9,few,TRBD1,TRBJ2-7,TGTGCCAGCAGCGTGCACAGGGGGCTTGGGGACGAGCAGTACTTC,CASSVHRGLGDEQYF
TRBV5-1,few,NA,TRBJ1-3,TGCGCCAGCAGCCCCGAGGTCCCTGGAAACACCATATATTTT,CASSPEVPGNTIYF
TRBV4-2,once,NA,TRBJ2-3,TGTGCCAGCAGCCAAACCTACCGGGGCACAGATACGCAGTATTTT,CASSQTYRGTDTQYF
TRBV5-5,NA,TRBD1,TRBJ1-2,TGTGCCAGCAGCTCCCGGGACAGGTCTTCTGGCTACACCTTC,CASSSRDRSSGYTF
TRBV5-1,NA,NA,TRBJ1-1,TGCGCCAGCAGCGCCCTGTTTACGAACACTGAAGCTTTCTTT,CASSALFTNTEAFF
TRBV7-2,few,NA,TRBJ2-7,TGTGCCAGCACCCTATTAGGGGAGACCTACGAGCAGTACTTC,CASTLLGETYEQYF
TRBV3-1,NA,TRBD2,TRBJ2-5,TGTGCCAGCAGCCAAGGGAGGCGGGGGCAAGAGACCCAGTACTTC,CASSQGRRGQETQYF
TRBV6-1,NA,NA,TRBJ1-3,TGTGCCAGCACCGTAGGGCGGGGGCTGCCAAACACCATATATTTT,CASTVGRGLPNTIYF
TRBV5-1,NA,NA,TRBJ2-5,TGCGCCAGCAGCCCTGAGGGTGTAGAAGAGACCCAGTACTTC,CASSPEGVEETQYF
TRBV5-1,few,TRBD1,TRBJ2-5,TGCGCCAGCATCCGGGACAGTGTGCAAGAGACCCAGTACTTC,CASIRDSVQETQYF
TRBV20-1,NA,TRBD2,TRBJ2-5,TGCAGTGCTAGAGGACTAGCGGGAGAAGGACAAGAGACCCAGTACTTC,CSARGLAGEGQETQYF
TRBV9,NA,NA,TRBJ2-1,TGTGCCAGCAGCGTAGGGGGCAATCCCCACAATGAGCAGTTCTTC,CASSVGGNPHNEQFF
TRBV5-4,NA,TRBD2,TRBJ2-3,TGTGCCAGCAGCCCCGGACTAGCGGGAGGAATCACAGATACGCAGTATTTT,CASSPGLAGGITDTQYF
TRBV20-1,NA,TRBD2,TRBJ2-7,TGCAGTGCTAGGCCAGTTACTGGGACTAGCGTCTACGAGCAGTACTTC,CSARPVTGTSVYEQYF
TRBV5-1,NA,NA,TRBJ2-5,TGCGCCAGCAGTCCGTTTAGGCAAGAGACCCAGTACTTC,CASSPFRQETQYF
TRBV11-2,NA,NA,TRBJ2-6,TGTGCCAGCAGCTTAGGTTATAGGCTAGCGAACCTCTCTGGGGCCAACGTCCTGACTTTC,CASSLGYRLANLSGANVLTF
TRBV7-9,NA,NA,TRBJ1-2,TGTGCCAGCAGCCCGGCCCGCCTGTCCTGGTACTATGGCTACACCTTC,CASSPARLSWYYGYTF
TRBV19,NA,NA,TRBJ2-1,TGTGCCAGTAGTATAATTGGCCTGCCTTCTGGGTCAACGTCCTACAATGAGCAGTTCTTC,CASSIIGLPSGSTSYNEQFF
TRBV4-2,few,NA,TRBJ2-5,TGTGCCAGCAGCCAAGATCTGGGGAACCAAGAGACCCAGTACTTC,CASSQDLGNQETQYF
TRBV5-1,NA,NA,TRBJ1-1,TGCGCCAGCAGCCCCACCCCTCGGGGCACTGAAGCTTTCTTT,CASSPTPRGTEAFF
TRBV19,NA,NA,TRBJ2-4,TGTGCCAGCATTGGGGCGGGGTTGGCCAAAAACATTCAGTACTTC,CASIGAGLAKNIQYF
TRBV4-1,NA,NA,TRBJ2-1,TGCGCCAGCAGCCAAAAACCCTGGGGGGATGAGCAGTTCTTC,CASSQKPWGDEQFF
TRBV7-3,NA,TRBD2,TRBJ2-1,TGTGCCAGCAGCACCACTAGCGTAAGCTCCTACAATGAGCAGTTCTTC,CASSTTSVSSYNEQFF
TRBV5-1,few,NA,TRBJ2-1,TGCGCCAGCAGCTGGAACCCCTACTCCTACAATGAGCAGTTCTTC,CASSWNPYSYNEQFF
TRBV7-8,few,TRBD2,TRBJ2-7,TGTGCCAGCAGCTTACTTCCGGGACTAGCGGGACGCTCCTACGAGCAGTACTTC,CASSLLPGLAGRSYEQYF
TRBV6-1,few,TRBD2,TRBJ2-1,TGTGCCAGCAGTGCACCACTAGCGGGAGCAAATGAGCAGTTCTTC,CASSAPLAGANEQFF
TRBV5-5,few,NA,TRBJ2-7,TGTGCCAGCAGCTTGTGGAGGGAAGGAAATTACGAGCAGTACTTC,CASSLWREGNYEQYF
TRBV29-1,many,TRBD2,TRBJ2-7,TGCAGCGTTGTTTGGATAGCGGGAGTAAGGGACGAGCAGTACTTC,CSVVWIAGVRDEQYF
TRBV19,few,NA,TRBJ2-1,TGTGCCAGTACCCAGCCGGGGGACTGGACTGAGCAGTTCTTC,CASTQPGDWTEQFF
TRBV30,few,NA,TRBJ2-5,TGTGCCTGGAGGTTCCACTCGGGGGTAAAGACCCAGTACTTC,CAWRFHSGVKTQYF
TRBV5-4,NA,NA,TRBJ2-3,TGTGCCAGCAGCTGGGGAGGGGGGAGCACAGATACGCAGTATTTT,CASSWGGGSTDTQYF
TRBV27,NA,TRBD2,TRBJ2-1,TGTGCCAGCAGTTTTAGCGGGAGAATAGAGGATGAGCAGTTCTTC,CASSFSGRIEDEQFF
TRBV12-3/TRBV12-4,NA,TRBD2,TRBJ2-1,TGTGCCAGCAGTACGGGACTAGCCGACTACAATGAGCAGTTCTTC,CASSTGLADYNEQFF
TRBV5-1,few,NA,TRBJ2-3,TGCGCCAGCAGCCCCACGGGGGGACAGCTAACAGATACGCAGTATTTT,CASSPTGGQLTDTQYF
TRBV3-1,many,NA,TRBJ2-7,TGTGCCAGCAGCTCCTCAACCTACGAGCAGTACTTC,CASSSSTYEQYF
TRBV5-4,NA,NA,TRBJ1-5,TGTGCCAGCAGCTTGGATCCGGACCAGCCCCAGCATTTT,CASSLDPDQPQHF
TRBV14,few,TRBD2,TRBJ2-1,TGTGCCAGCAGCCAATTCCGCGGGAGGGCCGGTAATGAGCAGTTCTTC,CASSQFRGRAGNEQFF
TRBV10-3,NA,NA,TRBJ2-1,TGTGCCATCAGTGAGGGGAAAGGAGGGCCGCAGTTCTTC,CAISEGKGGPQFF
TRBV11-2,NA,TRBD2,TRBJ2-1,TGTGCCAGCAGTCCGACTAGCGGAGCTTCCAATGAGCAGTTCTTC,CASSPTSGASNEQFF
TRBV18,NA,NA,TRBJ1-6,TGTGCCAGCTCACCCCTGGAGGGAAGTTATTCACCCCTCCACTTT,CASSPLEGSYSPLHF
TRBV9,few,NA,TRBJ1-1,TGTGCCAGCAGCGTAGTAACAGGTATGAACACTGAAGCTTTCTTT,CASSVVTGMNTEAFF
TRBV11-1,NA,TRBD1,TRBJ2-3,TGTGCCAGCAGTTCCGGGAAGTACAGGGGGCAAAGGAGCACAGATACGCAGTATTTT,CASSSGKYRGQRSTDTQYF
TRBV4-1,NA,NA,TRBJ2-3,TGCGCCAGCAGCCAAGAGGCGCTGCAAGATACGCAGTATTTT,CASSQEALQDTQYF
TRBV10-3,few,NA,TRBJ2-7,TGTGCCATCAGTGAGTCGAGTCTCGAGCAGTACTTC,CAISESSLEQYF
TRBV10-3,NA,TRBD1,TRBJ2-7,TGTGCCACCCAGGGGGCCGGCTACGAGCAGTACTTC,CATQGAGYEQYF
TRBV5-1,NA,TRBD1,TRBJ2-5,TGCGCCAGCAGCATGGGGGACAGGGGATTCCAAGAGACCCAGTACTTC,CASSMGDRGFQETQYF
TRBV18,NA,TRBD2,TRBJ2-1,TGTGCCAGCTCACCCTCTCTAGCGGGAGTGAGTATTGAGCAGTTCTTC,CASSPSLAGVSIEQFF
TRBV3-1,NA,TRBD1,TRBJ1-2,TGTGCCAGCAGCCAAAACCCCCGAGGGGGCCCTAACTATGGCTACACCTTC,CASSQNPRGGPNYGYTF
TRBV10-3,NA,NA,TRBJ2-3,TGTGCCATGGCCCCCTCCGGTACAGATACGCAGTATTTT,CAMAPSGTDTQYF